The T cell receptor beta chain described here comes from a study of blood T cell repertoires in COVID-19. Overall study context: Acute and convalescent COVID-19 samples came from the United States, Italy and Spain. PBMCs, B-cell-depleted T cells, or T cells were the source of the cDNA or gDNA that made up the material.

Trimming cost V 7 bases and J 6 bases; bases outside gene matches: 8. Germline CDR1 SNHLY, CDR2 FYNNEI. This CDR3 is 14 amino acids long. As handled by the study authors: The authors estimated nucleated cell counts from reference gene primer amplification. The method was immunoSEQ multiplex PCR; TCRdb's version includes in-frame clones alone and lacks a portion of them. V and J calls and clone size come straight from that table; D and trimming were deduced from the DNA. The table shows under 130,000 clones, with approximately 86% occurring only once. The rearrangement joins TRBV2 to TRBJ2-7; 11 bases agree with TRBD2. The sequencing sample was made of peripheral blood. This clonotype originated in a human donor in a cohort sampled during active COVID-19. The CDR3 bases are TGTGCCAGCACCGCGGGACTAGCGGCTTCCGAGCAGTACTTC. It translates to CASTAGLAASEQYF.